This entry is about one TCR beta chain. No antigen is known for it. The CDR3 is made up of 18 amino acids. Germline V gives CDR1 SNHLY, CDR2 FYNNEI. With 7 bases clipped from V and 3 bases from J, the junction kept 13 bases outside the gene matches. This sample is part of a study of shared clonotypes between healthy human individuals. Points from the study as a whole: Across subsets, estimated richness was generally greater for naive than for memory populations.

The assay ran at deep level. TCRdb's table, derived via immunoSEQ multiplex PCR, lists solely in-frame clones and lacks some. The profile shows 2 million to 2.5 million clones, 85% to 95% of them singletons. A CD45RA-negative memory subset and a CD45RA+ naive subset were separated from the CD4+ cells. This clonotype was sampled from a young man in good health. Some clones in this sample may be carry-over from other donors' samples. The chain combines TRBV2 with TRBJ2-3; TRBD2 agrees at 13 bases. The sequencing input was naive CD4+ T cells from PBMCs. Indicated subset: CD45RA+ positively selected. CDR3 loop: CASIIRTSGSPGTDTQYF. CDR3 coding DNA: TGTGCCAGCATTATTAGGACTAGCGGGAGTCCGGGGACAGATACGCAGTATTTT.